The 21 T cell receptor beta chains below come from one sample, sequenced in a study of control samples from healthy donors and cancer patients. The data were produced by immunoSEQ multiplex PCR, yet TCRdb's version contains in-frame clones alone and is incomplete. The data contain 75,000 to 90,000 clones, more than 70% of them singletons. The sample taken for sequencing was blood. The receptors originated from a woman between 40 and 55 years old in good health.

This chain uses TRBV4-3 with TRBJ1-1, with D perhaps TRBD1 (5 bases). This CDR3 has 15 residues. V was clipped by 0 bases and J by 1 base, with 9 bases between them. Per the germline V gene, CDR1 is LGHNA and CDR2 is YSLEER. CDR3: CASSQDSRENTEAFF. Here the CDR3 DNA reads TGCGCCAGCAGCCAAGATAGCAGGGAGAACACTGAAGCTTTCTTT.

The chain joins TRBV6-5 to TRBJ1-6, with D perhaps TRBD1 (6 bases). CDR3 length equals 14 residues. From germline, CDR1 is MNHEY and CDR2 SVGAGI. Trimming pared 7 bases from V and 7 bases from J, leaving 14 bases between. CDR3 amino acids: CASTPRGANSPLHF. Written as DNA, the CDR3 is TGTGCCAGCACCCCGAGGGGGGCAAATTCACCCCTCCACTTT.

The chain is built from TRBV5-1 and TRBJ1-1; D is possibly TRBD1 (5 bases). The CDR3 loop spans 17 amino acids. Germline V gene sequence: CDR1 SGHRS, CDR2 YFSETQ. V shed 1 base and J shed 3 bases, with 19 bases lying between them. The CDR3 nucleotides read TGCGCCAGCAGCTTGTCCGGGGTGGCGAAGGGGTACACTGAAGCTTTCTTT. It encodes CASSLSGVAKGYTEAFF.

In its sample, this clone was seen once. The rearrangement links TRBV10-3 to TRBJ2-7; possible D gene TRBD2, 5 bases. Germline V CDR1 and CDR2: ENHRY, SYGVKD. V lost 6 bases and J 0 bases, leaving 18 bases between the germline ends. The CDR3 loop spans 16 amino acids. The CDR3 here is CAISVASGISSYEQYF. Here the CDR3 DNA reads TGTGCCATCAGCGTGGCGTCGGGGATCAGCTCCTACGAGCAGTACTTC.

V usage is TRBV7-2 and J usage is TRBJ2-7; 8 nucleotides agree with TRBD2. In germline, CDR1 is SGHTA, CDR2 FQGNSA. This CDR3 comprises 16 residues. With 2 bases clipped from V and 6 bases from J, the junction kept 12 bases outside the gene matches. CDR3 DNA: TGTGCCAGCAGCTTAAGCGCCCGGGGGGGCGCGTCCGAGCAGTACTTC. This gives the protein CASSLSARGGASEQYF.

This rearrangement joins TRBV6-2 or TRBV6-3 to TRBJ2-7; D not certain. Per the germline V gene, CDR1 is MNHEY and CDR2 is SVGEGT. V lost 5 bases, J lost 1 base, and 18 bases lay in between. The CDR3 runs 16 residues. Here the CDR3 DNA reads TGTGCCAGCAGTCGTATCTCTTCTGGGGTATCCTACGAGCAGTACTTC. Amino acid sequence: CASSRISSGVSYEQYF.

The chain couples TRBV27 to TRBJ2-7; D perhaps matches TRBD1 (6 bases). Trimming left V 5 bases short and J 7 bases short, with 21 bases between. This CDR3 has 15 residues. Germline V gene data show CDR1 as MNHEY and CDR2 as SMNVEV (reference sequence). DNA of the CDR3: TGTGCCAGCAGTCTCGGGACACCGGTTCCTTATGAGCAGTACTTC. It translates to CASSLGTPVPYEQYF.

The CDR3 spells CASSLQAGGGYTF. CDR3 nucleotides: TGTGCCAGTAGTCTTCAGGCGGGAGGTGGCTACACCTTC. The rearrangement joins TRBV19 to TRBJ1-2; no definite D call. Trimming removed 5 bases from V and 7 bases from J, with 14 bases in between. The CDR3 length is 13 residues. The germline gives CDR1 LNHDA, CDR2 SQIVND (reference sequence).

This clone is a singleton in its sample. V usage is TRBV5-1 and J usage is TRBJ1-1; TRBD1 might be the D (5 bases). The CDR3 consists of 14 residues. Trimming left V 1 base short and J 5 bases short, with 12 bases between. The germline V gene has CDR1 SGHRS and CDR2 YFSETQ. As DNA, the CDR3 is TGCGCCAGCAGCTTGCGGGAGGGGAGGACTGAAGCTTTCTTT. This gives the protein CASSLREGRTEAFF.

The chain combines TRBV4-1 with TRBJ2-1; 13 bases map to TRBD2. V dropped 3 bases and J dropped 2; count of bases not matched to a gene: 1. This CDR3 spans 16 amino acids. CDR1 MGHRA and CDR2 YSYEKL come from the germline V gene. The chain's CDR3 is CASSQGLAGTYNEQFF. For the CDR3, the DNA is TGCGCCAGCAGCCAGGGACTAGCGGGGACCTACAATGAGCAGTTCTTC.

The chain carries TRBV4-3 and TRBJ1-2; no definite D call. This CDR3 is 14 amino acids long. The V end lost 0 bases, the J end lost 7 bases, and 12 bases lay between the germline ends. The germline V gene has CDR1 LGHNA and CDR2 YSLEER. The CDR3 sequence: CASSQDTGLGGYTF. The CDR3 DNA reads as TGCGCCAGCAGCCAAGACACGGGTTTGGGTGGCTACACCTTC.

The chain is built from TRBV5-1 and TRBJ2-5; D may match TRBD1 or TRBD2 (6 bases each). V was trimmed by 4 bases and J by 5 bases, leaving 15 bases between them. This CDR3 comprises 14 residues. From germline, CDR1 is SGHRS and CDR2 YFSETQ. The CDR3 here is CASSPRGRGETQYF. The CDR3 DNA reads as TGCGCCAGCAGCCCTCGGGGGCGAGGGGAGACCCAGTACTTC.

V usage is TRBV5-5 and J usage is TRBJ2-1, with 9 bases identical to TRBD2. V gave up 5 bases and J gave up 0 bases; unmatched junction bases: 9. The CDR3 covers 17 residues. CDR1 and CDR2 (germline): SGHKS, YYEKEE (reference sequence). The CDR3 DNA follows: TGTGCCAGCAGTTCCCGGACTAGCGTCAGCTCCTACAATGAGCAGTTCTTC. Translating it yields CASSSRTSVSSYNEQFF.

This clone was detected a few times. J is TRBJ1-5 and V is TRBV10-3; D is perhaps TRBD1 (5 bases). Trimming shortened V by 0 bases and J by 1 base, and 16 bases separated the two germline ends. Germline CDR1 reads ENHRY; CDR2 reads SYGVKD. The CDR3 length is 18 residues. DNA for the CDR3: TGTGCCATCAGTGAGTCGATCGACAGTCTGGGGAGCAATCAGCCCCAGCATTTT. Translated, it gives CAISESIDSLGSNQPQHF.

The rearrangement joins TRBV13 to TRBJ2-1; D possibly corresponds to TRBD1 (5 bases). V was clipped by 4 bases and J by 3 bases, with 13 bases between them. Germline lookup yields CDR1 PRHDT and CDR2 FYEKMQ (reference sequence). This CDR3 region has 15 residues. The CDR3 reads CASSSRVVDYNEQFF. The CDR3 coding sequence is TGTGCCAGCAGCTCCAGGGTAGTGGACTACAATGAGCAGTTCTTC.

This CDR3 reads CASSAPGLNTEAFF. Written as DNA, the CDR3 is TGCGCCAGCAGCGCTCCAGGCCTGAACACTGAAGCTTTCTTT. The chain joins TRBV4-1 to TRBJ1-1; D is undetermined. Trimming left V 5 bases short and J 0 bases short, with 10 bases between. This CDR3 has 14 amino acids. Germline lookup yields CDR1 MGHRA and CDR2 YSYEKL.

This chain connects TRBV10-2 to TRBJ2-2; D remains ambiguous. V was clipped by 5 bases and J by 2 bases, with 6 bases between them. The CDR3 extends over 13 amino acids. Per germline, CDR1 WSHSY and CDR2 SAAADI. The CDR3 sequence is CASSRVNTGELFF. The CDR3 nucleotides read TGCGCCAGCAGTCGGGTTAACACCGGGGAGCTGTTTTTT.

The rearrangement links TRBV6-5 to TRBJ1-1; a weak D match, TRBD1 (5 bases). The V gene lost 5 bases and the J gene lost 6 bases, with 19 bases spanning the gap. Germline V gives CDR1 MNHEY, CDR2 SVGAGI. The CDR3 sequence is 15 residues long. In DNA, the CDR3 is TGTGCCAGCAGTCAACCCGGGAGTCGGGGGGCTGAAGCTTTCTTT. Amino acid sequence: CASSQPGSRGAEAFF.

The rearrangement uses TRBV18 and TRBJ1-3, with D perhaps TRBD1 (5 bases). The CDR3 contains 13 residues. Trimming pared 4 bases from V and 6 bases from J, leaving 10 bases between. Germline CDR1 KGHSH, CDR2 LQKENI. The CDR3 coding sequence is TGTGCCAGCTCACTTGACAGAAAAAACACCATATATTTT. As protein: CASSLDRKNTIYF.

The genes are TRBV10-1 and TRBJ1-1, with D tentatively TRBD1 (6 bases). From germline, CDR1 is WNHNN and CDR2 SYGVQD (reference sequence). V gave up 3 bases and J gave up 7 bases, with 15 bases separating them. The CDR3 totals 14 residues. CDR3 bases: TGCGCCAGCAGTGAATCTCGGGGGGCTGGTGAAGCTTTCTTT. It yields the protein CASSESRGAGEAFF.

The genes are TRBV9 and TRBJ1-5, with D maybe TRBD1 (5 bases). Trimming stripped 3 bases from V and 9 bases from J, with 16 bases between. CDR1 is SGDLS and CDR2 is YYNGEE in the germline V gene. This CDR3 has 14 residues. CDR3 in amino acids: CASSAVPTGAPQHF. The CDR3 DNA reads as TGTGCCAGCAGCGCCGTCCCCACTGGGGCGCCCCAGCATTTT.